The 9 T cell receptor beta chains listed next were all sequenced from one sample in a study of cytomegalovirus exposure and HLA in healthy donors. The PCR ran on 60 Vbeta and 13 Jbeta primers. The method was immunoSEQ multiplex PCR; TCRdb's version includes in-frame clones alone and lacks a portion of them. The profile shows about 110,000 clones, approximately 60% of them singletons. The sequenced material came from PBMCs. These receptors were taken from a woman in her thirties in good health and CMV-seronegative.

V and J are TRBV27 and TRBJ2-1; D unresolved. Germline CDR1 and CDR2: MNHEY and SMNVEV (reference sequence). Trimming took off 4 bases at V and 6 bases at J, with 7 bases between the two ends. The CDR3 is 12 amino acids. The DNA for the CDR3 is TGTGCCAGCAGTTCCCAGGTCAATGAGCAGTTCTTC. The encoded protein is CASSSQVNEQFF.

The CDR3 reads CASSPGLGGNEQFF. The CDR3 bases are TGTGCCAGCAGTCCGGGACTAGGAGGCAATGAGCAGTTCTTC. The chain joins TRBV6-1 to TRBJ2-1; 8 positions agree with TRBD2. This CDR3 has 14 residues. The V segment lost 5 bases and the J segment 6 bases; nucleotides outside the gene matches: 6. Germline V gene data show CDR1 as MNHNS and CDR2 as SASEGT.

This sequence joins TRBV2 and TRBJ2-7; TRBD2 is a possible D gene (6 bases). Between the trimmed V and J ends, which lost 0 bases and 2 bases, there was a span of 14 bases. The germline CDR1 and CDR2 sequences are SNHLY and FYNNEI. The CDR3 sequence is 16 residues long. CDR3 nucleotides: TGTGCCAGCAGTGAAGCGACCACTAGCATTGCCTACGAGCAGTACTTC. This codes for CASSEATTSIAYEQYF.

The J gene is TRBJ2-7, the V gene TRBV12-2; the DNA was not compared with TRBD1, the D call given in the table. TRBV12-2 is flagged as a pseudogene. CDR3 size: 13 residues. The CDR3 sequence is CASRSTGAYEQYF. CDR3 DNA sequence: TGTGCAAGTCGCTCGACAGGAGCCTACGAGCAGTACTTC.

This sequence joins TRBV10-3 and TRBJ2-3; tentative D call: TRBD2 (6 bases). V lost 7 bases and J lost 2, with 19 bases in between. CDR3 size: 16 residues. Germline V lookup: CDR1 ENHRY, CDR2 SYGVKD. The CDR3 protein is CAITTPVGGNTDTQYF. CDR3 nucleotides: TGTGCCATCACCACCCCTGTCGGGGGAAACACAGATACGCAGTATTTT.

The chain joins TRBV10-3 to TRBJ2-7, with 7 bases that match TRBD1. Trimming at V came to 3 bases and at J to 4 bases, leaving 9 bases not matched to a gene. From germline, CDR1 is ENHRY and CDR2 SYGVKD. The CDR3 contains 15 residues. The CDR3, as DNA: TGTGCCATCAGTGACTTGGCAGGGGGTAGGTACGAGCAGTACTTC. This gives the protein CAISDLAGGRYEQYF.

The chain couples TRBV27 to TRBJ2-7; tentative D call: TRBD1 (6 bases). This CDR3 comprises 13 residues. Germline V gene sequence: CDR1 MNHEY, CDR2 SMNVEV (reference sequence). V lost 7 bases to trimming and J lost 6 bases, with 16 bases between them. CDR3 nucleotide sequence: TGTGCCAGCACCCTGCGGAAGGGGGTCGAGCAGTACTTC. Translating gives CASTLRKGVEQYF.

The V call is TRBV28, the J call TRBJ2-1; 10 bases align to TRBD2. CDR1 MDHEN and CDR2 SYDVKM come from the germline V gene. The V and J ends lost 6 bases and 10 bases, in that order; junction bases with no gene match: 12. The CDR3 consists of 15 residues. The CDR3 sequence is CASSLSGRPEQEQFF. The CDR3 region has the DNA TGTGCCAGCAGCCTTAGCGGGAGGCCCGAACAAGAGCAGTTCTTC.

The rearrangement joins TRBV25-1 to TRBJ1-6; D possibly corresponds to TRBD1 (5 bases). V was trimmed by 6 bases and J by 6 bases, leaving 15 bases between them. The CDR3 extends over 15 amino acids. CDR1 and CDR2 (germline): MGHDK, SYGVNS. The CDR3 sequence is CASRAQGTFNSPLHF. The CDR3 DNA reads TGTGCCAGCAGGGCCCAAGGGACTTTTAATTCACCCCTCCACTTT.